This T cell receptor beta chain appears in the sequencing data of a study of naive and memory T cell subsets. Overall study findings and caveats: Gini index rose across naive, CM, EM and EMRA in CD4 and CD8. Clonotypes are single alpha or beta chains, not paired receptors.

CDR1 and CDR2 from the germline V gene are SGDLS and YYNGEE. This CDR3 region has 14 residues. The V and J ends lost 4 bases and 1 base respectively, with 11 bases between them. Two oligonucleotides, mixed equimolar, formed the beta constant-region primer covering TRBC1 and TRBC2. Nested alpha and beta constant-region primers with the SP2 primer drove four PCR rounds on ligated cDNA. TCRdb reanalysed the UMI-ligation and nested PCR reads using MiXCR and keeps one entry per CDR3 protein. The table records about 23,000 distinct CDR3 sequences, over 7% of them present only once. Concerning this clonotype itself: Its antigen is unidentified.

V and J are TRBV9 and TRBJ1-1; D gene unclear. The sample comprised central memory CD8+ T cells from blood. The clonotype comes from a human donor in good health. The CDR3 region is CASSSPGKNTEAFF. The CDR3 DNA reads TGTGCCAGCAGCTCTCCCGGGAAGAACACTGAAGCTTTCTTT. Together with reference TRBV9 and TRBJ1-1, the CDR3 gives the full variable domain: DSGVTQTPKHLITATGQRVTLRCSPRSGDLSVYWYQQSLDQGLQFLIQYYNGEERAKGNILERFSAQQFPDLHSELNLSSLELGDSALYFCASSSPGKNTEAFFGQGTRLTVV.